This T cell receptor beta chain was sequenced in a study of CD8 T cells in ankylosing spondylitis (dated by TCRdb to 2016 to 2017). Notes on the research overall: The study set out to find disease-linked TCR variants by profiling T cell receptor beta repertoires in ankylosing spondylitis patients and healthy donors. Peripheral blood was sampled, and synovial fluid was also collected from ankylosing spondylitis patients. The whole study cohort included about a hundred healthy donors and roughly 24 ankylosing spondylitis patients.

Results and caveats for the whole study, not just this receptor: Some motif variants had previously been reported in the synovial fluid and blood of reactive arthritis patients, which suggests shared mechanisms of disease initiation. Blood from ankylosing spondylitis patients appeared to be characterized by a TCR beta motif made up of eight highly homologous amino acid variants. The disease-linked clones were reported to be significantly enriched in matched synovial fluid samples from ankylosing spondylitis patients. In peripheral blood, the disease-linked clones were found at relatively low frequencies and had a CD8+ phenotype.

With respect to this clonotype: The clone's antigen remains unknown. No base-level quality is on record; no much larger clone is a single base apart.

Sequencing was carried out with an Illumina HiSeq 2500. Quantitative 5'-RACE with molecular barcodes was the method used to prepare the TCR beta libraries. From the authors' description of their analysis: To identify disease-linked TCR variants, a new computational method was used, one built on a probabilistic model of VDJ rearrangement. Using fastp at Q25 and MiXCR, TCRdb reprocessed the public reads and kept productive beta chains. All rows with the same CDR3 protein become a single entry with the most common DNA and genes. TCRdb, not the authors, supplied the V and J calls. The sample has fewer than 400,000 distinct CDR3 sequences on record, roughly 8% of them singletons. Less than 15% of the sample rests with the top ten. The germline V gene supplies CDR1 MNHEY and CDR2 SVGEGT. The V and J ends are trimmed by 2 bases and 4 bases, leaving 6 bases between them. The cysteine opens and the phenylalanine closes a CDR3 of 12 amino acids. The read is trimmed to its CDR3 DNA, 36 bases read in frame from base 1.

The rearranged chain carries TRBV6-2 or TRBV6-3 and TRBJ2-7, with the D gene not confidently named. What was sequenced was blood, either unsorted or a sorted T cell fraction (not recorded which). This receptor was obtained from a male donor with ankylosing spondylitis. The nucleotide sequence reads as follows: TGTGCCAGCAGTTACCGCAGATACGAGCAGTACTTC. Its product reads: CASSYRRYEQYF.